This T cell receptor beta chain was sequenced in a study of cytomegalovirus exposure and HLA in healthy donors. Findings of the study overall: On later analysis, the bulk of CMV-associated TCR beta chains appeared to be HLA-restricted.

Researchers ran the PCR with 60 Vbeta and 13 Jbeta primers. Repertoires were generated with immunoSEQ multiplex PCR, while TCRdb's copy carries only in-frame clones and drops some. The sample carries hundreds of thousands of clones, 77% recorded once. The CDR3 is 15 residues long. V shed 3 bases, J shed 9 bases, and the junction held 5 bases outside the gene matches. The germline gives CDR1 SGHTS, CDR2 YDEGEE. In its sample, this clone was seen once. Its matching antigen is unknown. The sequence was obtained from an older woman in good health and CMV-seropositive. This rearrangement joins TRBV5-8 to TRBJ2-1, with 14 positions matching TRBD2. Source material: PBMCs. The CDR3 DNA reads TGTGCCAGCAGCTCGGGACTAGCGGGAGTGAGTGAGCAGTTCTTC. Translation gives CASSSGLAGVSEQFF.